The 32 T cell receptor beta chains given below trace back to one sample, sequenced in a study of response to subunit inactivated influenza vaccine. MiXCR, applied by TCRdb to the RT-PCR reads, yields one record per CDR3 protein. The table includes about 500,000 distinct CDR3 sequences, approximately 16% detected once. The sample in question was CD4+ T cells sorted from PBMCs, obtained roughly 24 months after vaccination. The receptor set was obtained from a man aged 45-69 years who received an inactivated influenza vaccine.

The chain uses TRBV7-2 and TRBJ2-2; 8 nucleotides match TRBD1. With V trimmed by 4 bases and J by 3 bases, 7 bases remained unmatched. CDR1 is SGHTA, CDR2 FQGNSA, per germline. This CDR3 comprises 16 residues. CDR3 sequence (DNA): TGTGCCAGCAGCTCCGGCTCAGGGGGCCACACCGGGGAGCTGTTTTTT. Translated: CASSSGSGGHTGELFF.

The chain recombines TRBV28 with TRBJ2-1; TRBD2 agrees at 9 bases. The CDR3 sequence is 17 residues long. Germline CDR1 and CDR2: MDHEN and SYDVKM. V shed 4 bases and J 5 bases; nucleotides not matched to a gene: 12. CDR3 coding DNA: TGTGCCAGCAGTTCGCCCCCGGGACTAGCCCCCCACAATGAGCAGTTCTTC. It yields the protein CASSSPPGLAPHNEQFF.

The CDR3 protein is CSARPLTGTSGFYEQYF. The DNA for the CDR3 is TGCAGTGCTAGACCCCTGACCGGGACTAGCGGATTCTACGAGCAGTACTTC. This chain joins TRBV20-1 and TRBJ2-7; 11 bases are a match to TRBD2. With V trimmed by 2 bases and J by 3 bases, 12 bases remained unmatched. This CDR3 region has 17 residues. The germline CDR1 and CDR2 sequences are DFQATT and SNEGSKA (reference sequence).

This clonotype was detected a few times. This chain joins TRBV4-1 and TRBJ1-3; perhaps TRBD1 as D (6 bases). This CDR3 region has 16 residues. Germline lookup yields CDR1 MGHRA and CDR2 YSYEKL. V lost 0 bases to trimming and J lost 4 bases, with 13 bases between them. Here the CDR3 reads CASSQEAGAYGNTIYF. CDR3 bases: TGCGCCAGCAGCCAAGAGGCGGGGGCTTACGGAAACACCATATATTTT.

This clonotype has a handful of counts. The V call is TRBV20-1, the J call TRBJ2-7, with D possibly TRBD2 on 5 matching bases. The CDR3 is made up of 14 amino acids. Trimming cost V 0 bases and J 3 bases, with 12 bases left between them. Per the germline V gene, CDR1 is DFQATT and CDR2 is SNEGSKA (reference sequence). In nucleotides, the CDR3 is TGCAGTGCTAGAGAGGTTCGCCGGGGCTACGAGCAGTACTTC. Its translation is CSAREVRRGYEQYF.

There are many counts of this clonotype. The chain has TRBV5-1 and TRBJ2-4; 8 nucleotides align to TRBD1. The germline V gene has CDR1 SGHRS and CDR2 YFSETQ. The CDR3 loop spans 13 amino acids. V shed 3 bases and J 7 bases; nucleotides not matched to a gene: 3. The CDR3 coding sequence is TGCGCCAGCAGCTATGGGACAGGCAACATTCAGTACTTC. This translates into CASSYGTGNIQYF.

This clonotype showed up just a few times. CDR3: CGTLSYNEQFF. In nucleotides, the CDR3 is TGTGGGACATTGTCCTACAATGAGCAGTTCTTC. The V call is TRBV7-9, the J call TRBJ2-1; a possible D gene is TRBD1 (5 bases). This CDR3 is built from 11 residues. CDR1 SEHNR and CDR2 FQNEAQ come from the germline V gene (reference sequence).

The rearrangement links TRBV12-1 to TRBJ2-1; the table's D call of TRBD2 was not tested on the DNA. TRBV12-1 is assigned pseudogene status. This CDR3 spans 15 amino acids. CDR3 protein: CASSKVRGGDHEQFF. DNA of the CDR3: TGTGCCAGCAGCAAAGTGCGCGGGGGGGACCATGAGCAGTTCTTC.

The CDR3 region is CASSLDRGSWYEQYF. The CDR3 DNA reads as TGTGCCAGCAGCTTAGATCGGGGCAGCTGGTACGAGCAGTACTTC. This rearrangement joins TRBV11-2 to TRBJ2-7, with D perhaps TRBD1 or TRBD2 (5 bases each). V was cut by 0 bases and J by 4 bases, with 13 bases left in between. The CDR3 has 15 amino acids. CDR1 and CDR2 (germline): SGHAT, FQNNGV. The complete variable domain, with remaining parts taken from reference TRBV11-2 and TRBJ2-7, reads EAGVAQSPRYKIIEKRQSVAFWCNPISGHATLYWYQQILGQGPKLLIQFQNNGVVDDSQLPKDRFSAERLKGVDSTLKIQPAKLEDSAVYLCASSLDRGSWYEQYFGPGTRLTVT.

This clonotype has more than one count but fewer than ten. The chain couples TRBV7-2 to TRBJ1-5; 7 bases align to TRBD1. Germline-derived CDR1 and CDR2 are SGHTA and FQGNSA. The CDR3 totals 15 residues. J lost 4 bases, V lost 1 base, and 4 bases had no gene match. The DNA for the CDR3 is TGTGCCAGCAGCTTAGAGGGACAGCGTAATCAGCCCCAGCATTTT. It codes for CASSLEGQRNQPQHF.

This sequence joins TRBV27 and TRBJ2-7; possibly TRBD2 for D (6 bases). V was shortened by 2 bases and J by 5 bases, with 16 bases between the two germline ends. Germline V gene sequence: CDR1 MNHEY, CDR2 SMNVEV (reference sequence). The CDR3 length is 15 residues. The CDR3 nucleotides are TGTGCCAGCAGTTTACAAATCGGGGGTTCCCACGAGCAGTACTTC. It codes for CASSLQIGGSHEQYF.

This clonotype was counted at least ten times. The chain joins TRBV5-1 to TRBJ2-5; D is undetermined. V was clipped by 0 bases and J by 1 base, with 4 bases between them. This CDR3 spans 13 amino acids. Germline V gene data show CDR1 as SGHRS and CDR2 as YFSETQ. For the CDR3, the DNA is TGCGCCAGCAGCTTGGACACCCAAGAGACCCAGTACTTC. Translated: CASSLDTQETQYF.

This clonotype has ten or more counts. J is TRBJ2-4 and V is TRBV20-1; 7 bases match TRBD2. The length of the CDR3 is 16 residues. J gave up 3 bases and V 2 bases, and 10 bases lay outside the gene matches. Per germline, CDR1 DFQATT and CDR2 SNEGSKA (reference sequence). CDR3 sequence: CSARPSGTFFKNIQYF. The CDR3 DNA is TGCAGTGCTAGACCTAGCGGAACGTTTTTCAAAAACATTCAGTACTTC.

In its sample, this clonotype was seen a few times. This sequence joins TRBV5-1 and TRBJ2-1; maybe TRBD2 (6 bases). This CDR3 is 14 amino acids long. V was pared by 1 base and J by 7 bases, with 12 bases between. The germline V gene encodes CDR1 SGHRS and CDR2 YFSETQ. CDR3 in DNA: TGCGCCAGCAGCTTGTGGGACTGGGAAAATGAGCAGTTCTTC. Protein: CASSLWDWENEQFF.

The rearrangement joins TRBV20-1 to TRBJ1-1; a possible D gene is TRBD1 (6 bases). V was shortened by 1 base and J by 3 bases, with 12 bases between the two germline ends. Germline-derived CDR1 and CDR2 are DFQATT and SNEGSKA (reference sequence). There are 14 residues in the CDR3. DNA of the CDR3: TGCAGTGCTAGAGGGGGGGCGGTGGACACTGAAGCTTTCTTT. Its translation is CSARGGAVDTEAFF.

The V gene is TRBV14, the J gene TRBJ1-2, with TRBD1 as a possible D gene (5 bases). Germline values: CDR1 SGHDN, CDR2 FVKESK. Trimming cost V 3 bases and J 5 bases, with 10 bases left between them. The CDR3 has 13 amino acids. CDR3 sequence: CASSHVRAYGYTF. CDR3 sequence (DNA): TGTGCCAGCAGCCACGTCAGGGCATATGGCTACACCTTC.

The J gene is TRBJ1-1, the V gene TRBV27, with D unresolved. CDR1 is MNHEY, CDR2 SMNVEV, per germline (reference sequence). Trimming removed 7 bases from V and 0 bases from J, with 15 bases in between. The CDR3 has 15 residues. The CDR3 coding sequence is TGTGCCAGCAAATTGAGCACAACATTGAACACTGAAGCTTTCTTT. This sequence encodes CASKLSTTLNTEAFF.

The table lists this clonotype with a few counts. The chain joins TRBV28 to TRBJ2-3; D is ambiguous. Trimming took off 5 bases at V and 1 base at J, with 13 bases between the two ends. The CDR3 is 15 amino acids. Germline assignment: CDR1 MDHEN and CDR2 SYDVKM. CDR3 amino acids: CASSGLAVGTDTQYF. The CDR3 DNA is TGTGCCAGCAGTGGGTTAGCAGTGGGCACAGATACGCAGTATTTT.

There are many counts of this clonotype. The gene calls are TRBV2 and TRBJ2-1; no reliable D call. In germline, CDR1 is SNHLY, CDR2 FYNNEI. The V end was cut by 4 bases, the J end by 7 bases, with 11 bases between. The CDR3 has 13 amino acids. The CDR3 DNA is TGTGCCAGCAGTGGGGGTAACTCAAATGAGCAGTTCTTC. It codes for CASSGGNSNEQFF.

Many counts were recorded for this clonotype. The CDR3 here is CASSFGTGELFF. CDR3 DNA: TGTGCCAGCAGTTTCGGCACCGGGGAGCTGTTTTTT. The chain has TRBV12-3 or TRBV12-4 and TRBJ2-2; D unclear. CDR3 length: 12 amino acids. Trimming removed 3 bases from V and 4 bases from J, with 3 bases in between.

This rearrangement joins TRBV20-1 to TRBJ2-6; D is possibly TRBD2 (6 bases). The CDR3 totals 15 residues. The ends were cut back, 6 bases at V and 4 bases at J, with 16 bases in the middle. The germline V gene has CDR1 DFQATT and CDR2 SNEGSKA (reference sequence). CDR3 protein: CSAIVAGTGANVLTF. CDR3 nucleotides: TGCAGTGCCATAGTGGCGGGGACCGGGGCCAACGTCCTGACTTTC.

In its sample, this clonotype was seen many times. The V and J genes are TRBV4-2 and TRBJ2-2; the match to TRBD2 covers 7 bases. V lost 5 bases to trimming and J lost 0 bases; unmatched junction nucleotides: 3. This CDR3 contains 15 residues. Germline V lookup: CDR1 LGHNA, CDR2 YNFKEQ. The CDR3 spells CASSGAGTNTGELFF. The CDR3 DNA is TGTGCCAGCAGCGGAGCGGGAACGAACACCGGGGAGCTGTTTTTT.

Many counts were recorded for this clonotype. This rearrangement joins TRBV10-3 to TRBJ1-3; perhaps TRBD1 as D (5 bases). This CDR3 is 16 amino acids long. Germline loops: CDR1 ENHRY, CDR2 SYGVKD. Trimming removed 3 bases from V and 1 base from J, with 13 bases in between. The CDR3: CAISDLGRASGNTIYF. CDR3 bases: TGTGCCATCAGTGACCTCGGCAGGGCATCTGGAAACACCATATATTTT.

This clonotype occurred a few times. This chain connects TRBV7-2 to TRBJ2-7; D not certain. V lost 0 bases and J 6 bases, leaving 6 bases between the germline ends. Germline V lookup: CDR1 SGHTA, CDR2 FQGNSA. CDR3 size: 12 residues. CDR3 bases: TGTGCCAGCAGCTTAGCAGTGACCGAGCAGTACTTC. Residues: CASSLAVTEQYF.

This clonotype occurred a few times. The chain uses TRBV12-3 or TRBV12-4 and TRBJ2-3; D might be TRBD1 (5 bases). Trimming pared 3 bases from V and 0 bases from J, leaving 13 bases between. The CDR3 extends over 16 amino acids. The CDR3 region is CASSFWRDSSTDTQYF. In nucleotides, the CDR3 is TGTGCCAGCAGTTTCTGGCGAGACAGTAGCACAGATACGCAGTATTTT.

This clonotype was found a few times. This rearrangement joins TRBV7-9 to TRBJ1-1; the D is unclear. The germline V gene has CDR1 SEHNR and CDR2 FQNEAQ (reference sequence). V was clipped by 5 bases and J by 5 bases, with 12 bases between them. The CDR3 consists of 13 residues. The CDR3 coding sequence is TGTGCCAGCAGCCCACCATCGGCTACTGAAGCTTTCTTT. Protein product: CASSPPSATEAFF.

This clonotype occurred a few times. The chain couples TRBV2 to TRBJ1-2; D is unresolved. Germline V gives CDR1 SNHLY, CDR2 FYNNEI. The CDR3 has 12 amino acids. V was shortened by 7 bases and J by 4 bases, with 10 bases between the two germline ends. CDR3 protein: CASTSGLYGYTF. In DNA form, the CDR3 reads TGTGCCAGCACTTCCGGGCTCTATGGCTACACCTTC.

This clonotype was seen only a few times. The V gene is TRBV4-3, the J gene TRBJ2-1, with 10 positions matching TRBD1. The length of the CDR3 is 14 residues. Germline CDR1 and CDR2: LGHNA and YSLEER. V lost 4 bases and J lost 5; bases outside the gene matches: 2. The CDR3 sequence is CASSRGTGDNEQFF. For the CDR3, the DNA is TGCGCCAGCAGCCGCGGGACAGGGGACAATGAGCAGTTCTTC.

A few counts support this clonotype. The chain is built from TRBV4-1 and TRBJ2-2; 7 nucleotides agree with TRBD2. This CDR3 is built from 14 residues. The germline V gene encodes CDR1 MGHRA and CDR2 YSYEKL. V lost 6 bases, J lost 6 bases, and 7 bases stayed unmatched. This chain's CDR3 is CASRMSGGPGELFF. In DNA, the CDR3 is TGCGCCAGCAGGATGTCGGGGGGTCCCGGGGAGCTGTTTTTT.

The table lists this clonotype with a few counts. This chain uses TRBV4-3 with TRBJ2-1; D is undetermined. Trimming took off 0 bases at V and 0 bases at J, with 9 bases between the two ends. This CDR3 is 16 amino acids long. Germline values: CDR1 LGHNA, CDR2 YSLEER. CDR3 sequence: CASSQDWAVSYNEQFF. CDR3 DNA: TGCGCCAGCAGCCAAGATTGGGCGGTCTCCTACAATGAGCAGTTCTTC.

The V and J genes are TRBV27 and TRBJ2-4; 11 bases map to TRBD2. V shed 4 bases, J shed 0 bases, and the junction held 5 bases outside the gene matches. This CDR3 contains 17 residues. Germline lookup yields CDR1 MNHEY and CDR2 SMNVEV (reference sequence). In DNA form, the CDR3 reads TGTGCCAGCAGTTCCGGGACTAGCGGTCTAGCCAAAAACATTCAGTACTTC. Translation: CASSSGTSGLAKNIQYF.

This clonotype was seen more than once but under ten times. The gene calls are TRBV18 and TRBJ2-3, with a possible D match to TRBD1 (6 bases). CDR3 length: 14 amino acids. Trimming cost V 6 bases and J 1 base, with 11 bases left between them. Germline V CDR1 and CDR2: KGHSH, LQKENI. The CDR3 bases are TGTGCCAGCTCTCCGGACAGCCGCACAGATACGCAGTATTTT. Its translation is CASSPDSRTDTQYF.